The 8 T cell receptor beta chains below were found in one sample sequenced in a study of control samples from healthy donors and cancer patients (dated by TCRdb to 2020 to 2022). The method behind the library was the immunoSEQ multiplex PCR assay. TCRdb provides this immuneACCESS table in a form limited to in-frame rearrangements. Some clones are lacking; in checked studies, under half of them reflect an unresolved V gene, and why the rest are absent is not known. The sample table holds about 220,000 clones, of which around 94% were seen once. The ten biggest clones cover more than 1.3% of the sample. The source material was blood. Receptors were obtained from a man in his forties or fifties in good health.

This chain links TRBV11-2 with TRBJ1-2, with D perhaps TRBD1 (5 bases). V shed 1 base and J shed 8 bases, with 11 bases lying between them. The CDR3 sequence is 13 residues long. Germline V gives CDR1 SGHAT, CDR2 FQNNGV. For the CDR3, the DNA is TGTGCCAGCAGCTTAGGACAGCTGCGGGGCTACACCTTC. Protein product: CASSLGQLRGYTF.

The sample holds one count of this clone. In DNA, the CDR3 is TGTGCCAGCTCACCCCGGGATGGCGGGGGGACACCGAACACCGGGGAGCTGTTTTTT. Amino acids: CASSPRDGGGTPNTGELFF. The chain joins TRBV18 to TRBJ2-2; TRBD2 aligns across 8 bases. CDR3 length: 19 residues. Germline V CDR1 and CDR2: KGHSH, LQKENI. Losses at the gene ends were 3 bases for V and 0 bases for J; bases not matched to a gene: 12.

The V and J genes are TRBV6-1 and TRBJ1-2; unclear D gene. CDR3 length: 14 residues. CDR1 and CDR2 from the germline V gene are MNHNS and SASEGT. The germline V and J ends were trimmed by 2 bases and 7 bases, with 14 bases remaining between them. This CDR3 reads CASSESGRLGGYTF. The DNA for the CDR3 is TGTGCCAGCAGTGAATCCGGCAGGCTGGGTGGCTACACCTTC.

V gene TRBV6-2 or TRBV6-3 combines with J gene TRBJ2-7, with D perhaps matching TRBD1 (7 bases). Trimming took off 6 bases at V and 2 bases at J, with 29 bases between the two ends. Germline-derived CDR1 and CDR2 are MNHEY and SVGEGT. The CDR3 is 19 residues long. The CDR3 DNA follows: TGTGCCAGCAGCCGTCACACTCCATGGGGGGACAGCAAGACCTACGAGCAGTACTTC. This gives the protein CASSRHTPWGDSKTYEQYF.

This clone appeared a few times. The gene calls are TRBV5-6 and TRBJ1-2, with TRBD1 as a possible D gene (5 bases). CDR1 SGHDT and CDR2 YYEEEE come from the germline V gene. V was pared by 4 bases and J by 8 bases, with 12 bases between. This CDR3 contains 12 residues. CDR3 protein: CASSQPRGGYTF. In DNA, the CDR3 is TGTGCCAGCAGCCAGCCAAGGGGAGGCTACACCTTC.

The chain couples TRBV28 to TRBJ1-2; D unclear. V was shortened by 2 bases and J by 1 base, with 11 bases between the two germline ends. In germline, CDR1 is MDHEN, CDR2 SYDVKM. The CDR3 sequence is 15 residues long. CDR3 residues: CASSLVKGGNYGYTF. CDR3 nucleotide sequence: TGTGCCAGCAGTTTAGTTAAGGGCGGTAACTATGGCTACACCTTC.

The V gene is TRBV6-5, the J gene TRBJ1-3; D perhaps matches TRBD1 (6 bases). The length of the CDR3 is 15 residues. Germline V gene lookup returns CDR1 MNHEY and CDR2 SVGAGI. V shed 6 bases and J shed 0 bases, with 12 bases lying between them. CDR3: CASRRGTDSGNTIYF. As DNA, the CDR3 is TGTGCCAGCAGGAGGGGGACGGACTCTGGAAACACCATATATTTT.

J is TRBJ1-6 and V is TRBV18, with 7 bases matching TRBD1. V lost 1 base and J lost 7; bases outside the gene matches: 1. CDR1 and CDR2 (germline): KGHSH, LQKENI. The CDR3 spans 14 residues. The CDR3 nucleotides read TGTGCCAGCTCACCACAGGGGGCAAATTCACCCCTCCACTTT. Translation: CASSPQGANSPLHF.